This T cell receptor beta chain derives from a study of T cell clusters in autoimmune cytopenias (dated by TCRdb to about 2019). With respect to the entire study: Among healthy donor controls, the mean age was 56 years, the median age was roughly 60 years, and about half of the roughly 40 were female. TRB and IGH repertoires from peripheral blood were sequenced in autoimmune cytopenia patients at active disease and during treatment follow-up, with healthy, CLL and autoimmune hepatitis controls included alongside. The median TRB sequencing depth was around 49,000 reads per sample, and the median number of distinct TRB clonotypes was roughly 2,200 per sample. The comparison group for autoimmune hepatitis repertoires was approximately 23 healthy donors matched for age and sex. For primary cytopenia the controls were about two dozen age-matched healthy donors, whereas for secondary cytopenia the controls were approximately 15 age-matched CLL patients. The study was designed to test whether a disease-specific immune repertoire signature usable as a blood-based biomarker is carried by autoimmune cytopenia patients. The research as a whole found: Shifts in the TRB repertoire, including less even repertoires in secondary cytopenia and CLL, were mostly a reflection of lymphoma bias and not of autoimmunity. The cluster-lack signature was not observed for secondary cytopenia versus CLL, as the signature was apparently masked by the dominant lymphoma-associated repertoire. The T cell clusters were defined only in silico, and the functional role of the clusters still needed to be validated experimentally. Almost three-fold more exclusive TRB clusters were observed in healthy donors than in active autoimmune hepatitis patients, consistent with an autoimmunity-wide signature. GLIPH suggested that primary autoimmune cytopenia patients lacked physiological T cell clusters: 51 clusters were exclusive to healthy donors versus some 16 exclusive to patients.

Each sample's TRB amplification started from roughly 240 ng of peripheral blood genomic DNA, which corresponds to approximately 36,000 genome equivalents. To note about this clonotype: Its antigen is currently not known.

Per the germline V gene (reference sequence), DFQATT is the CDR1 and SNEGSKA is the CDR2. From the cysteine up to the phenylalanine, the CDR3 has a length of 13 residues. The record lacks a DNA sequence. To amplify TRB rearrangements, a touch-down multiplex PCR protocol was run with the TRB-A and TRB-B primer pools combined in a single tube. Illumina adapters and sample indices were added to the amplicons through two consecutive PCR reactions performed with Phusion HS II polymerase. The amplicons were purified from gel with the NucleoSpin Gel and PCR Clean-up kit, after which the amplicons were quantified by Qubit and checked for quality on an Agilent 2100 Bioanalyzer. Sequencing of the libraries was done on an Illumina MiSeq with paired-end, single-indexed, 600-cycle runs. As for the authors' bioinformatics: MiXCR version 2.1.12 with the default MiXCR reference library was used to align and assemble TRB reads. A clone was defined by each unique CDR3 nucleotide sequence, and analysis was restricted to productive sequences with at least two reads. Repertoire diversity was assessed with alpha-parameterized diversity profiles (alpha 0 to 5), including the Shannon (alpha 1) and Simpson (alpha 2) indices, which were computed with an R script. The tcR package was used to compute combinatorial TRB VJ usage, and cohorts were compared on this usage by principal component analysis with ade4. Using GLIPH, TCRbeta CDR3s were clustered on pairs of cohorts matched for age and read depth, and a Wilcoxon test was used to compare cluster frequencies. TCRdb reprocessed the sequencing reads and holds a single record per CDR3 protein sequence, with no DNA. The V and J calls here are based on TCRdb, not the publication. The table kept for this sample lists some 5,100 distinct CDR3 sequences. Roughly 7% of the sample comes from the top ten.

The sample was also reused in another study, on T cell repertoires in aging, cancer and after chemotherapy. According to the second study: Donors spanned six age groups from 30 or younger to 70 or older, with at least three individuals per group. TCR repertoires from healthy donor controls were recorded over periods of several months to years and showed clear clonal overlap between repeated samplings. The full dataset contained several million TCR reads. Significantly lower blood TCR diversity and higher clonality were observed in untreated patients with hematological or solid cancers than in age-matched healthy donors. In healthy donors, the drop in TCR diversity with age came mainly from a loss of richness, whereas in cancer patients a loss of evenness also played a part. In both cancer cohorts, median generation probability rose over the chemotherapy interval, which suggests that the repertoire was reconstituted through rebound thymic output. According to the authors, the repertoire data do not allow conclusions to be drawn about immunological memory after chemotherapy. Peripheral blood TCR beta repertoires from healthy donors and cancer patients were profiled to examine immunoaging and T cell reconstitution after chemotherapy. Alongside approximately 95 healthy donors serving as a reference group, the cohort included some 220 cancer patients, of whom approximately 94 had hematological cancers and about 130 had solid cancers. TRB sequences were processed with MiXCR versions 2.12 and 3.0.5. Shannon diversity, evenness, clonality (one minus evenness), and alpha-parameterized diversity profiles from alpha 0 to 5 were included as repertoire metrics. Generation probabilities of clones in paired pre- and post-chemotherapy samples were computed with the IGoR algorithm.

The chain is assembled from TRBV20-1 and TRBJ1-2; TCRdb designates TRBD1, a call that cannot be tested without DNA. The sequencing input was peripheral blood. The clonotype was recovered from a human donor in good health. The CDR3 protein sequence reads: CSARDSGQYGYTF.